The 30 T cell receptor beta chains given below trace back to one sample, sequenced in a study of response to subunit inactivated influenza vaccine. MiXCR, applied by TCRdb to the RT-PCR reads, yields one record per CDR3 protein. The sample shows roughly 460,000 distinct CDR3 sequences, approximately 11% of them seen only once. The sequences come from PBMCs from blood, collected more than 35 days after vaccination. The source of these receptors is a man aged 45 to 65 who received an inactivated influenza vaccine.

This clonotype occurred a few times. This chain's CDR3 is CASSQGPTSHEQYF. The CDR3 bases are TGCGCCAGCAGCCAAGGCCCGACTAGTCACGAGCAGTACTTC. The chain carries TRBV4-1 and TRBJ2-7; possibly TRBD2 for D (6 bases). CDR1 and CDR2 (germline): MGHRA, YSYEKL. The CDR3 loop spans 14 amino acids. The V end lost 1 base, the J end lost 5 bases, and 12 bases lay between the germline ends.

This chain connects TRBV28 to TRBJ2-6; 7 positions agree with TRBD1. V shed 4 bases, J shed 3 bases, and the junction held 6 bases outside the gene matches. CDR3 length equals 16 residues. Germline V gives CDR1 MDHEN, CDR2 SYDVKM. Here the CDR3 reads CASSSYRGSGANVLTF. In nucleotides, the CDR3 is TGTGCCAGCAGTTCCTACAGGGGTAGTGGGGCCAACGTCCTGACTTTC. The full variable domain, its missing parts supplied by reference TRBV28 and TRBJ2-6, is DVKVTQSSRYLVKRTGEKVFLECVQDMDHENMFWYRQDPGLGLRLIYFSYDVKMKEKGDIPEGYSVSREKKERFSLILESASTNQTSMYLCASSSYRGSGANVLTFGAGSRLTVL.

This clonotype was seen more than once but under ten times. The chain uses TRBV20-1 and TRBJ2-1; D perhaps matches TRBD2 (5 bases). The V gene's germline CDR1 is DFQATT and CDR2 SNEGSKA (reference sequence). This CDR3 is built from 13 residues. Trimming pared 6 bases from V and 3 bases from J, leaving 12 bases between. The CDR3 DNA is TGCAGTGCCGACGACTACTACTACAATGAGCAGTTCTTC. The encoded protein is CSADDYYYNEQFF.

This clonotype was counted many times. The genes are TRBV5-1 and TRBJ1-5; D unresolved. V lost 6 bases and J 5 bases, leaving 12 bases between the germline ends. The CDR3 contains 13 residues. CDR1 and CDR2 from the germline V gene are SGHRS and YFSETQ. DNA for the CDR3: TGCGCCAGCACCGGTCCCCCGGATCAGCCCCAGCATTTT. It codes for CASTGPPDQPQHF. Combining the CDR3 with reference TRBV5-1 and TRBJ1-5 gives the whole variable domain KAGVTQTPRYLIKTRGQQVTLSCSPISGHRSVSWYQQTPGQGLQFLFEYFSETQRNKGNFPGRFSGRQFSNSRSEMNVSTLELGDSALYLCASTGPPDQPQHFGDGTRLSIL.

In this sample, this clonotype turned up many times. The chain employs TRBV20-1 and TRBJ1-5; TRBD1 might be the D (5 bases). The V and J ends lost 3 bases and 2 bases respectively, with 17 bases between them. CDR1 DFQATT and CDR2 SNEGSKA come from the germline V gene (reference sequence). The CDR3 is made up of 16 amino acids. In DNA, the CDR3 is TGCAGTGCTAGGTCATTCCATTCGGGGGGCAATCAGCCCCAGCATTTT. It is translated as CSARSFHSGGNQPQHF.

This clonotype was seen a handful of times. The chain carries TRBV20-1 and TRBJ1-1, with a weak D call TRBD1 (6 bases). The V end lost 6 bases, the J end lost 0 bases, and 11 bases lay between the germline ends. Germline CDR1 DFQATT, CDR2 SNEGSKA (reference sequence). This CDR3 spans 13 amino acids. The CDR3 DNA reads TGCAGTGCCCGGGACACCATGAACACTGAAGCTTTCTTT. Translation gives CSARDTMNTEAFF.

The V call is TRBV25-1, the J call TRBJ2-1; 7 bases line up with TRBD1. CDR1 and CDR2 from the germline V gene are MGHDK and SYGVNS. Germline trimming cut 0 bases from V and 12 bases from J; bases unmatched to any gene: 5. This CDR3 is built from 13 residues. The CDR3 sequence: CASSEYGNRGQFF. The CDR3 DNA reads as TGTGCCAGCAGTGAATATGGGAACAGGGGGCAGTTCTTC.

The rearrangement uses TRBV15 and TRBJ2-1; a possible D gene is TRBD1 (6 bases). There are 15 residues in the CDR3. Trimming stripped 4 bases from V and 3 bases from J, with 13 bases between. Germline assignment: CDR1 LNHNV and CDR2 YYDKDF (reference sequence). CDR3 DNA: TGTGCCACCAGCATACGGACAGCAAGCTACAATGAGCAGTTCTTC. This encodes CATSIRTASYNEQFF.

This clonotype was counted ten times or more. This chain connects TRBV28 to TRBJ2-7, with no clear D. The CDR3 runs 17 residues. Germline values: CDR1 MDHEN, CDR2 SYDVKM. V lost 1 base to trimming and J lost 2 bases, with 18 bases between them. The CDR3 region is CASSLFSGRKLTYEQYF. The DNA of the CDR3 is TGTGCCAGCAGTTTATTCTCTGGGCGAAAACTAACCTACGAGCAGTACTTC.

The V call is TRBV11-2, the J call TRBJ1-1; D gene ambiguous. Trimming cost V 4 bases and J 5 bases, with 14 bases left between them. The V gene's germline CDR1 is SGHAT and CDR2 FQNNGV. The CDR3 consists of 14 residues. CDR3 DNA sequence: TGTGCCAGCAGCTACACACTTCTGAGGACTGAAGCTTTCTTT. Translation: CASSYTLLRTEAFF.

Remarks on this clonotype: This may be a read error: a much more frequent sequence differs by one nucleotide. V usage is TRBV29-1 and J usage is TRBJ2-1, with TRBD1 as a possible D gene (5 bases). V was cut by 4 bases and J by 2 bases, with 12 bases left in between. The CDR3 is 14 amino acids. Germline lookup yields CDR1 SQVTM and CDR2 ANQGSEA. The CDR3 sequence is CSVVPWGTYNEQFF. CDR3 coding DNA: TGCAGCGTTGTTCCGTGGGGCACCTACAATGAGCAGTTCTTC.

This clonotype has a handful of counts. The CDR3 loop reads CAWSEGRWAKNIQYF. CDR3 DNA: TGTGCCTGGAGCGAGGGGCGCTGGGCCAAAAACATTCAGTACTTC. This rearrangement joins TRBV30 to TRBJ2-4, with D tentatively TRBD1 or TRBD2 (5 bases each). This CDR3 comprises 15 residues. Trimming took off 3 bases at V and 1 base at J, with 13 bases between the two ends. Germline V gene lookup returns CDR1 GTSNPN and CDR2 SVGIG (reference sequence).

In this sample, this clonotype turned up many times. This sequence joins TRBV3-1 and TRBJ1-2; 11 positions agree with TRBD1. The CDR3 runs to 16 residues. Trimming at V came to 0 bases and at J to 7 bases, leaving 7 bases not matched to a gene. The germline gives CDR1 LGHDT, CDR2 YNNKEL (reference sequence). The CDR3 spells CASSQDLRTGGVGYTF. The CDR3 coding sequence is TGTGCCAGCAGCCAAGATCTGAGGACAGGGGGCGTTGGCTACACCTTC. Using reference TRBV3-1 and TRBJ1-2 for the parts outside the CDR3, the full variable domain is DTAVSQTPKYLVTQMGNDKSIKCEQNLGHDTMYWYKQDSKKFLKIMFSYNNKELIINETVPNRFSPKSPDKAHLNLHINSLELGDSAVYFCASSQDLRTGGVGYTFGSGTRLTVV.

The sample holds many counts of this clonotype. The chain combines TRBV4-3 with TRBJ2-1; D possibly corresponds to TRBD1 (6 bases). Trimming left V 2 bases short and J 1 base short, with 6 bases between. This CDR3 has 14 residues. Germline CDR1 is LGHNA and CDR2 is YSLEER. The CDR3 protein is CASSQTGSYNEQFF. CDR3 bases: TGCGCCAGCAGCCAAACAGGGTCCTACAATGAGCAGTTCTTC.

The table lists this clonotype with a few counts. This CDR3 is CASSLVGGAVKTQYF. Here the CDR3 DNA reads TGTGCCAGCAGCTTAGTGGGGGGGGCGGTGAAGACCCAGTACTTC. The V gene is TRBV7-8, the J gene TRBJ2-5; a weak D match, TRBD2 (7 bases). The CDR3 loop spans 15 amino acids. Germline CDR1 and CDR2: SGHVS and FQNEAQ. V was cut by 1 base and J by 6 bases, with 15 bases left in between.

The sample holds a few counts of this clonotype. The V call is TRBV2, the J call TRBJ1-2; no reliable D call. CDR1 and CDR2 (germline): SNHLY, FYNNEI. The length of the CDR3 is 13 residues. V was cut by 6 bases and J by 8 bases, with 16 bases left in between. CDR3 bases: TGTGCCAGCAGAGTCGACTCGGCGGGCGGCTACACCTTC. Translated, it gives CASRVDSAGGYTF. The variable domain in full, completed from reference TRBV2 and TRBJ1-2, reads EPEVTQTPSHQVTQMGQEVILRCVPISNHLYFYWYRQILGQKVEFLVSFYNNEISEKSEIFDDQFSVERPDGSNFTLKIRSTKLEDSAMYFCASRVDSAGGYTFGSGTRLTVV.

This clonotype appeared many times. This sequence joins TRBV7-8 and TRBJ2-7; D possibly corresponds to TRBD1 (5 bases). Germline V gives CDR1 SGHVS, CDR2 FQNEAQ. This CDR3 has 14 residues. With 4 bases removed from V and 2 bases from J, the gap between germline ends came to 12 bases. The CDR3 loop reads CASSSLRGTYEQYF. The CDR3 DNA follows: TGTGCCAGCAGCTCCTTAAGGGGAACCTACGAGCAGTACTTC.

V gene TRBV4-1 combines with J gene TRBJ2-7, with 7 positions matching TRBD2. This CDR3 is 17 amino acids long. CDR1 MGHRA and CDR2 YSYEKL come from the germline V gene. V lost 1 base, J lost 1 base, and 10 bases stayed unmatched. The CDR3, as DNA: TGCGCCAGCAGCCAAGTCCCGGGGGGAGATCATTCCTACGAGCAGTACTTC. It is translated as CASSQVPGGDHSYEQYF.

There are a few counts of this clonotype. V and J are TRBV28 and TRBJ2-6; D may be TRBD1 (5 bases). The germline V gene has CDR1 MDHEN and CDR2 SYDVKM. Trimming took off 4 bases at V and 4 bases at J, with 17 bases between the two ends. The CDR3 sequence is 17 residues long. The CDR3 DNA sequence: TGTGCCAGCAGTTCACTTACCTCAGGGCTAGGGGCCAACGTCCTGACTTTC. This translates into CASSSLTSGLGANVLTF.

The chain uses TRBV20-1 and TRBJ2-3; 8 bases line up with TRBD2. Germline CDR1 and CDR2: DFQATT and SNEGSKA (reference sequence). V shed 0 bases, J shed 1 base, and the junction held 6 bases outside the gene matches. This CDR3 region has 16 residues. The DNA of the CDR3 is TGCAGTGCTAGAGATTCAGCAGCGGGAGGCACAGATACGCAGTATTTT. Translation gives CSARDSAAGGTDTQYF.

The J gene is TRBJ1-1, the V gene TRBV7-8; TRBD1 is a possible D gene (5 bases). CDR1 is SGHVS and CDR2 is FQNEAQ in the germline V gene. With 5 bases removed from V and 3 bases from J, the gap between germline ends came to 25 bases. This CDR3 has 18 amino acids. CDR3: CASSTMTSHLQGDTEAFF. CDR3 DNA sequence: TGTGCCAGCAGCACAATGACCTCTCACCTTCAGGGTGACACTGAAGCTTTCTTT.

This clonotype was seen a handful of times. This rearrangement joins TRBV11-2 to TRBJ2-5; D tentatively reads TRBD1 or TRBD2 (5 bases each). Germline loops: CDR1 SGHAT, CDR2 FQNNGV. The CDR3 is made up of 15 amino acids. With 7 bases removed from V and 5 bases from J, the gap between germline ends came to 20 bases. CDR3 sequence: CASTSLRGEGETQYF. For the CDR3, the DNA is TGTGCCAGCACCTCGTTGAGGGGCGAGGGGGAGACCCAGTACTTC.

In this sample, this clonotype turned up a few times. The rearrangement joins TRBV5-1 to TRBJ2-6, with 7 bases identical to TRBD1. Germline trimming cut 4 bases from V and 0 bases from J; bases unmatched to any gene: 7. The CDR3 has 17 residues. CDR1 and CDR2 from the germline V gene are SGHRS and YFSETQ. DNA of the CDR3: TGCGCCAGCAGCGTGACAGGGTGGGGCTCTGGGGCCAACGTCCTGACTTTC. Translating it yields CASSVTGWGSGANVLTF.

This clonotype was picked up a small number of times. The CDR3 nucleotides are TGCAGCGTTGAAGATCACAGCAAGGGGGCGCGTGTCTATGGCTACACCTTC. This translates into CSVEDHSKGARVYGYTF. The rearrangement uses TRBV29-1 and TRBJ1-2, with 7 bases fitting TRBD1. V shed 0 bases, J shed 4 bases, and the junction held 14 bases outside the gene matches. This CDR3 is built from 17 residues. Germline V CDR1 and CDR2: SQVTM, ANQGSEA.

This chain joins TRBV9 and TRBJ1-5; a weak D match, TRBD1 (5 bases). This CDR3 contains 16 residues. Germline V gives CDR1 SGDLS, CDR2 YYNGEE. Trimming cost V 3 bases and J 0 bases, with 13 bases left between them. The CDR3 spells CASSAIGRDSNQPQHF. CDR3 bases: TGTGCCAGCAGCGCGATAGGCAGGGATAGCAATCAGCCCCAGCATTTT.

This clonotype was seen a single time. This sequence joins TRBV20-1 and TRBJ2-7, with D perhaps matching TRBD2 (5 bases). The ends were cut back, 6 bases at V and 0 bases at J, with 18 bases in the middle. Germline CDR1 and CDR2: DFQATT and SNEGSKA (reference sequence). The CDR3 loop spans 15 amino acids. The chain's CDR3 is CSAPGGSLLSYEQYF. DNA for the CDR3: TGCAGTGCCCCTGGAGGCAGCCTCCTCTCCTACGAGCAGTACTTC.

This clonotype has a handful of counts. This chain links TRBV12-3 or TRBV12-4 with TRBJ1-1, with D maybe TRBD1 (6 bases). The V end lost 8 bases, the J end lost 4 bases, and 14 bases lay between the germline ends. The CDR3 contains 13 residues. CDR3 sequence reads: CASLTGFGTEAFF. The CDR3 nucleotides read TGTGCCAGCCTTACAGGGTTTGGCACTGAAGCTTTCTTT.

This clonotype was observed a few times. The chain uses TRBV20-1 and TRBJ2-5; tentative D call: TRBD2 (6 bases). The CDR3 totals 15 residues. The germline V and J ends were trimmed by 2 bases and 5 bases, with 18 bases remaining between them. The V gene's germline CDR1 is DFQATT and CDR2 SNEGSKA (reference sequence). The CDR3 nucleotides are TGCAGTGCTAGAACCGGGACTCAAAAGGGGGAGACCCAGTACTTC. Amino acids: CSARTGTQKGETQYF.

The chain joins TRBV15 to TRBJ2-2, with 8 positions matching TRBD1. The germline V gene encodes CDR1 LNHNV and CDR2 YYDKDF (reference sequence). V lost 3 bases to trimming and J lost 0 bases; unmatched junction nucleotides: 6. The CDR3 contains 17 residues. The CDR3 region is CATSSGQGTANTGELFF. The CDR3 DNA follows: TGTGCCACCAGCAGCGGACAGGGAACCGCGAACACCGGGGAGCTGTTTTTT.

The chain carries TRBV6-5 and TRBJ2-6; a possible D gene is TRBD1 (5 bases). The V gene's germline CDR1 is MNHEY and CDR2 SVGAGI. The CDR3 sequence is 18 residues long. V shed 2 bases and J shed 0 bases, with 14 bases lying between them. The CDR3 coding sequence is TGTGCCAGCAGTTACAGGGCAGGGCAGAGCTCTGGGGCCAACGTCCTGACTTTC. This translates into CASSYRAGQSSGANVLTF.